This T cell receptor (beta chain) was retrieved from a study of blood T cell repertoires in COVID-19. Study background: The study drew acute and convalescent COVID-19 samples from the United States, Italy and Spain. T cells, B-cell-depleted T cells, or PBMCs provided the cDNA or gDNA that served as material.

Germline loops: CDR1 SGHRS, CDR2 YFSETQ. There are 14 residues in the CDR3. V gave up 0 bases and J gave up 7 bases, with 11 bases separating them. Original data processing: Reference gene primer amplification yielded estimated nucleated cell counts. The repertoire was sequenced with immunoSEQ multiplex PCR; TCRdb's copy has only in-frame clones and lacks some. V and J calls and clone size are those listed in that table; D and trimming were worked out from the DNA. The sample yields under 100,000 clones, roughly 80% seen once. The chain has TRBV5-1 and TRBJ1-5, with a tentative D call TRBD1 (5 bases). This sequence originates from a man aged 80 or over with active or convalescent COVID-19. Material: peripheral blood. Here the CDR3 DNA reads TGCGCCAGCAGCTTGGCAGGGTCCGGGCAGCCCCAGCATTTT. Translation: CASSLAGSGQPQHF. Filled out from reference TRBV5-1 and TRBJ1-5, the complete variable domain reads KAGVTQTPRYLIKTRGQQVTLSCSPISGHRSVSWYQQTPGQGLQFLFEYFSETQRNKGNFPGRFSGRQFSNSRSEMNVSTLELGDSALYLCASSLAGSGQPQHFGDGTRLSIL.